This is a list of T cell receptor beta chains from one sample in a study of blood T cell repertoires in COVID-19. Profiled with immunoSEQ multiplex PCR; TCRdb holds only in-frame clones, not every one. The table lists about 260,000 clones, around 82% of them singletons. Specimen: peripheral blood. These TCRs come from a human donor in a cohort sampled during active COVID-19. CDR3s leave out the opening cysteine and the closing phenylalanine or tryptophan.

>TRBV2|TRBJ2-1
ASGGGTGPFYSYNEQF
>TRBV9|TRBJ2-1
ASSRQPGLAGNEQF
>TRBV4-1|TRBJ2-7
ASSQTLGGTGDQEQY
>TRBV24-1|TRBJ2-5
ATSDLRGQVGQETQY
>TRBV5-8|TRBJ1-1
ASSLGGRGQAF
>TRBV19|TRBJ2-3
ASTRTSGEADTQY
>TRBV7-2|TRBJ1-5
ASSLEARGIQPQH
>TRBV18|TRBJ2-1
ASSPTSGNPNEQF
>TRBV29-1|TRBJ1-1
SVATYRGVKEAF
>TRBV10-3|TRBJ2-3
AGAAGDSTDTQY
>TRBV18|TRBJ2-7
ASSPTGTSGYEQY
>TRBV11-3|TRBJ2-3
ASSQSYLQRKSGGDTQY
>TRBV19|TRBJ2-1
ASSGVAGGDEQF
>TRBV10-1|TRBJ2-3
ASSPQGSTTDTQY
>TRBV19|TRBJ1-5
ASSRGLTGGFQPQH
>TRBV5-1|TRBJ1-3
ASSFTGNTIY
>TRBV18|TRBJ2-7
ASSLGTGTPYEQY
>TRBV18|TRBJ1-4
ASSIDRNEKLF
>TRBV4-2|TRBJ2-2
ASSLGTQNTGELF
>TRBV7-9|TRBJ2-3
ASSPRTGGGIWADTQY
>TRBV3-1/TRBV3-2|TRBJ2-7
ASSGKGVSVAYEQY
>TRBV18|TRBJ2-7
ASSPSGQGREQY
>TRBV5-6|TRBJ2-7
ASTVLDEQY
>TRBV1|TRBJ2-1
TSSEGRSSYNEQF
>TRBV19|TRBJ2-7
ASSRTENYEQY
>TRBV5-1|TRBJ2-7
ASSSNAPKPYEQY
>TRBV15|TRBJ2-7
ATSRVPGRYEQY
>TRBV19|TRBJ2-3
ASSIDQGTDTQY
>TRBV27|TRBJ1-2
ASRPGQGINYGYT
>TRBV19|TRBJ2-5
ASSWRDSYQETQY
>TRBV7-9|TRBJ1-2
ASSLFPQGANYGYT
>TRBV6-6|TRBJ2-7
ASSLSGTISSYEQY
>TRBV4-2|TRBJ2-7
ASSPGTSGTYEQY
>TRBV13|TRBJ2-5
ASSLRVQETQY
>TRBV7-9|TRBJ2-1
ASSSTGTAHTAYNEQF
>TRBV6-2/TRBV6-3|TRBJ1-2
ASSLGLGYT
>TRBV11-2|TRBJ1-4
ASSLRRREGEKLF
>TRBV6-5|TRBJ1-2
ASSTDYGYT
>TRBV19|TRBJ1-5
ASSNLPQGAQGEPQH
>TRBV4-3|TRBJ2-7
ASSPHLSGEQY
>TRBV28|TRBJ1-2
ASSFAGGGGLGGYT
>TRBV5-1|TRBJ2-7
ASSPGNRDEQY
>TRBV3-1/TRBV3-2|TRBJ1-1
ASSQGRVNTEAF
>TRBV4-1|TRBJ2-2
ASSQDLAGGFRGELF
>TRBV24-1|TRBJ1-2
ATSDLLQGHRLTMSYT
>TRBV7-9|TRBJ2-1
ASSLGLAGASGTYNEQF
>TRBV20-1|TRBJ1-2
SVNSKNGYT
>TRBV2|TRBJ1-4
ASSSRPGGGEKLF
>TRBV28|TRBJ1-3
ASREGGPGNTIY
>TRBV27|TRBJ2-2
ASRPGQRASGRTGELF
>TRBV20-1|TRBJ1-1
SARGSGEAF
>TRBV7-6|TRBJ2-5
ASSLTGTGGLETQY
>TRBV18|TRBJ2-7
ASSAAGGLAYEQY
>TRBV19|TRBJ1-2
ASSLSYLAGTREGYT
>TRBV19|TRBJ1-1
ASRRDRSNAEAF
>TRBV27|TRBJ2-4
ASSQRQTGAPKNIQY
>TRBV3-1/TRBV3-2|TRBJ2-7
ASSLQSGTGQY